Below, 15 T cell receptor beta chains from the same sample are listed, as sequenced in a study of blood T cell repertoires in COVID-19 (dated by TCRdb to the early 2020s). Library construction relied on the immunoSEQ multiplex PCR assay. TCRdb took this table from immuneACCESS and kept in-frame rearrangements with V and J called. Such tables lack part of the clones; where checked against another copy, unresolved V genes explain under half of the gap, and the rest is unexplained. The sample table holds some 170,000 clones, of which about 78% were seen once. 15% to 20% of the sample goes to the ten largest clones. The sequenced material came from PBMCs or T cells enriched from blood (not recorded which). These receptor sequences come from a woman between 50 and 59 years old who had recovered from COVID-19.

The chain uses TRBV9 and TRBJ2-3; 14 nucleotides match TRBD2. Germline CDR1 reads SGDLS; CDR2 reads YYNGEE. V shed 4 bases, J shed 2 bases, and the junction held 3 bases outside the gene matches. The CDR3 spans 16 residues. This CDR3 reads CASSSGLAGDTDTQYF. In nucleotides, the CDR3 is TGTGCCAGCAGCTCGGGACTAGCGGGGGACACAGATACGCAGTATTTT.

The genes are TRBV11-2 and TRBJ2-7, with a possible D match to TRBD2 (6 bases). The CDR3 covers 15 residues. The V end was cut by 5 bases, the J end by 2 bases, with 16 bases between. CDR1 and CDR2 from the germline V gene are SGHAT and FQNNGV. The CDR3 spells CASSPLSGPTYEQYF. CDR3 bases: TGTGCCAGCAGCCCATTGAGCGGGCCGACCTACGAGCAGTACTTC. The variable domain in full, completed from reference TRBV11-2 and TRBJ2-7, reads EAGVAQSPRYKIIEKRQSVAFWCNPISGHATLYWYQQILGQGPKLLIQFQNNGVVDDSQLPKDRFSAERLKGVDSTLKIQPAKLEDSAVYLCASSPLSGPTYEQYFGPGTRLTVT.

This chain's CDR3 is CASSQDSGDYNEQFF. The CDR3 DNA reads as TGTGCCAGCAGCCAAGATAGCGGGGACTACAATGAGCAGTTCTTC. The chain is built from TRBV4-2 and TRBJ2-1, with 8 nucleotides matching TRBD2. Germline V gene sequence: CDR1 LGHNA, CDR2 YNFKEQ. The length of the CDR3 is 15 residues. Unmatched junction bases numbered 1, after V lost 0 bases and J lost 3 bases.

The chain joins TRBV2 to TRBJ1-6, with no clear D. V was pared by 3 bases and J by 5 bases, with 8 bases between. The CDR3 length is 14 residues. Per the germline V gene, CDR1 is SNHLY and CDR2 is FYNNEI. This CDR3 is CASSEASNNSPLHF. CDR3 bases: TGTGCCAGCAGTGAGGCCAGTAATAATTCACCCCTCCACTTT.

This chain joins TRBV7-8 and TRBJ1-5, with unresolved D. The CDR3 is made up of 13 amino acids. CDR1 and CDR2 from the germline V gene are SGHVS and FQNEAQ. V was pared by 5 bases and J by 6 bases, with 11 bases between. Here the CDR3 DNA reads TGTGCCAGCAGCCGAACCTATCTTCAGCCCCAGCATTTT. It yields the protein CASSRTYLQPQHF.

V usage is TRBV6-6 and J usage is TRBJ2-4; a weak D match, TRBD2 (6 bases). Trimming left V 6 bases short and J 1 base short, with 10 bases between. The CDR3 sequence is 14 residues long. Germline CDR1 reads MNHNY; CDR2 reads SVGAGI (reference sequence). The CDR3 sequence is CASREGGAKNIQYF. The CDR3, as DNA: TGTGCCAGCAGGGAAGGAGGGGCCAAAAACATTCAGTACTTC.

The V gene is TRBV10-3, the J gene TRBJ2-7; D remains ambiguous. Trimming removed 0 bases from V and 4 bases from J, with 10 bases in between. Germline CDR1 reads ENHRY; CDR2 reads SYGVKD. The CDR3 runs to 14 residues. This chain's CDR3 is CAISESIEDYEQYF. The CDR3 DNA is TGTGCCATCAGTGAGTCAATAGAGGATTACGAGCAGTACTTC.

The chain carries TRBV4-3 and TRBJ1-5; perhaps TRBD1 as D (5 bases). The V gene lost 4 bases and the J gene lost 2 bases, with 9 bases spanning the gap. Germline lookup yields CDR1 LGHNA and CDR2 YSLEER. The CDR3 sequence is 14 residues long. CDR3 nucleotide sequence: TGCGCCAGCAGCCTACAACAGGGCAATCAGCCCCAGCATTTT. Its translation: CASSLQQGNQPQHF.

CDR3 region: CAGRDRGFTETQYF. The DNA for the CDR3 is TGCGCCGGTCGGGACAGGGGTTTTACGGAGACCCAGTACTTC. The chain is built from TRBV10-1 and TRBJ2-5; 10 nucleotides match TRBD1. The length of the CDR3 is 14 residues. From germline, CDR1 is WNHNN and CDR2 SYGVQD (reference sequence). V lost 11 bases, J lost 5 bases, and 11 bases stayed unmatched.

The V gene is TRBV7-9, the J gene TRBJ2-1, with a tentative D call TRBD1 (5 bases). Trimming left V 2 bases short and J 0 bases short, with 8 bases between. This CDR3 spans 15 amino acids. Germline V gene lookup returns CDR1 SEHNR and CDR2 FQNEAQ (reference sequence). For the CDR3, the DNA is TGTGCCAGCAGCTTATACGACAGCTCCTACAATGAGCAGTTCTTC. Residues: CASSLYDSSYNEQFF.

V is TRBV5-4 and J is TRBJ2-3; D is unclear. The CDR3 length is 15 residues. The germline CDR1 and CDR2 sequences are SGHNT and YYREEE (reference sequence). Trimming took 3 bases from V and 2 from J, leaving 13 bases between them. CDR3 amino acids: CASSSNWAFTDTQYF. The CDR3 DNA follows: TGTGCCAGCAGCTCCAATTGGGCCTTCACAGATACGCAGTATTTT.

The rearrangement joins TRBV19 to TRBJ2-5, with 7 positions matching TRBD2. CDR3 size: 14 residues. Germline CDR1 and CDR2: LNHDA and SQIVND (reference sequence). After removal of 2 bases from V and 1 base from J, the junction contained 1 base not matched to a gene. The DNA for the CDR3 is TGTGCCAGTAGTATATCGGGGGGCCAAGAGACCCAGTACTTC. It encodes CASSISGGQETQYF.

V and J are TRBV7-6 and TRBJ2-7, with TRBD1 as a possible D gene (6 bases). The CDR3 is 13 residues long. The ends were cut back, 4 bases at V and 7 bases at J, with 14 bases in the middle. The germline V gene has CDR1 SGHVS and CDR2 FNYEAQ. The chain's CDR3 is CASSSTGLGEQYF. CDR3 coding DNA: TGTGCCAGCAGCTCGACAGGTCTCGGGGAGCAGTACTTC.

This rearrangement joins TRBV6-1 to TRBJ1-6; 7 positions match TRBD1. Per the germline V gene, CDR1 is MNHNS and CDR2 is SASEGT. Trimming cost V 1 base and J 7 bases; bases outside gene matches: 4. The CDR3 has 15 amino acids. In DNA form, the CDR3 reads TGTGCCAGCAGTGAAGTCCCGGGACAGAATTCACCCCTCCACTTT. Translated: CASSEVPGQNSPLHF.

This clone was observed a few times. The same CDR3 can be traced to other DNA sequences in this sample. The chain carries TRBV4-1 and TRBJ2-7, with 10 bases aligning to TRBD1. Germline V gene lookup returns CDR1 MGHRA and CDR2 YSYEKL. V was clipped by 3 bases and J by 0 bases; unmatched bases: 2. The CDR3 runs to 15 residues. In nucleotides, the CDR3 is TGCGCCAGCAGCCAGACAGGGGGCTACTCCTACGAGCAGTACTTC. Translation: CASSQTGGYSYEQYF.